Following are 31 T cell receptor beta chains from one sample sequenced in a study of Ad26.COV2.S vaccination and SARS-CoV-2 variants. The sample's treatment: some 20 received Ad26.COV2.S at low or high dose, single or two shots; about 5 received placebo; per-sample allocation not given. Collection of the samples took place on day 63 after the first injection of vaccine or placebo. The assay was immunoSEQ multiplex PCR, and TCRdb's table has in-frame clones only and misses some. The table lists some 640,000 clones, 89% of them singletons. The sequencing here drew on peripheral blood, taken in a trial of Ad26.COV2.S vaccine versus placebo. Receptor source: a person between 18 and 65 years old who received the Ad26.COV2.S COVID-19 vaccine or a placebo.

The V call is TRBV30, the J call TRBJ2-5; 7 nucleotides line up with TRBD2. Germline CDR1 GTSNPN, CDR2 SVGIG (reference sequence). With 4 bases clipped from V and 1 base from J, the junction kept 6 bases outside the gene matches. This CDR3 is 14 amino acids long. The DNA for the CDR3 is TGTGCCTGGACCCCGGGACTAATCCAAGAGACCCAGTACTTC. It yields the protein CAWTPGLIQETQYF.

The count of this clone is one. The gene calls are TRBV7-9 and TRBJ2-7, with a tentative D call TRBD1 (6 bases). Germline CDR1 SEHNR, CDR2 FQNEAQ (reference sequence). The CDR3 covers 15 residues. V was trimmed by 3 bases and J by 4 bases, leaving 16 bases between them. The CDR3 region has the DNA TGTGCCAGCAGCTTCCGATTAAAGGGGGAGTACGAGCAGTACTTC. Translated, it gives CASSFRLKGEYEQYF.

Note on this clone: Other nucleotide sequences in the sample specify the same CDR3. CDR3: CASSASYSNQPQHF. The DNA of the CDR3 is TGTGCCAGCAGTGCCAGCTATAGCAATCAGCCCCAGCATTTT. This rearrangement joins TRBV2 to TRBJ1-5; D not resolved. Germline values: CDR1 SNHLY, CDR2 FYNNEI. V was cut by 4 bases and J by 0 bases, with 7 bases left in between. There are 14 residues in the CDR3.

This chain joins TRBV2 and TRBJ2-2; the match to TRBD2 covers 9 bases. J was trimmed by 3 bases and V by 6 bases; bases with no gene match: 5. Germline CDR1 SNHLY, CDR2 FYNNEI. The CDR3 is 15 amino acids. CDR3 nucleotide sequence: TGTGCCAGCAGCCTTAGCGGGAGCGACACCGGGGAGCTGTTTTTT. Translated, it gives CASSLSGSDTGELFF.

The chain recombines TRBV9 with TRBJ1-2; D remains unclear. This CDR3 region has 12 residues. CDR1 is SGDLS and CDR2 is YYNGEE in the germline V gene. V lost 0 bases to trimming and J lost 7 bases, with 7 bases between them. CDR3 loop: CASSVATGGYTF. The CDR3 nucleotides read TGTGCCAGCAGCGTAGCTACGGGTGGCTACACCTTC.

This chain links TRBV15 with TRBJ2-7, with 10 bases identical to TRBD2. Germline-derived CDR1 and CDR2 are LNHNV and YYDKDF (reference sequence). Trimming cost V 0 bases and J 6 bases; bases outside gene matches: 5. CDR3 length: 15 amino acids. The CDR3 DNA sequence: TGTGCCACCAGCAGAGAGAGCGGGAGGGCCATCGAGCAGTACTTC. Residues: CATSRESGRAIEQYF.

The chain recombines TRBV7-2 with TRBJ2-2; D remains unclear. The germline V and J ends were trimmed by 3 bases and 4 bases, with 0 bases remaining between them. Germline values: CDR1 SGHTA, CDR2 FQGNSA. The CDR3 is 11 residues long. The CDR3 region has the DNA TGTGCCAGCAGCTTCACCGGGGAGCTGTTTTTT. Its translation: CASSFTGELFF.

This clone was seen a single time. The chain combines TRBV6-1 with TRBJ2-3; 7 bases line up with TRBD2. Looked up from germline, CDR1 is MNHNS and CDR2 is SASEGT. The CDR3 consists of 16 residues. The J segment lost 5 bases and the V segment lost 2 bases, leaving 10 bases of the junction unmatched. As DNA, the CDR3 is TGTGCCAGCAGTGAAAAGGGCGTTTGGGGGGGAGATACGCAGTATTTT. Its protein product is CASSEKGVWGGDTQYF.

This sequence joins TRBV7-8 and TRBJ2-7; no firm D call. V lost 2 bases and J 5 bases, leaving 22 bases between the germline ends. CDR1 SGHVS and CDR2 FQNEAQ come from the germline V gene. CDR3 length equals 17 residues. In DNA, the CDR3 is TGTGCCAGCAGCTTAAACCGGCTGGCCCCCCCTTTAAACGAGCAGTACTTC. Its protein product is CASSLNRLAPPLNEQYF.

This clone was recorded once. The rearrangement joins TRBV7-8 to TRBJ2-3; D gene uncertain. The length of the CDR3 is 16 residues. The germline gives CDR1 SGHVS, CDR2 FQNEAQ. Trimming took off 1 base at V and 0 bases at J, with 11 bases between the two ends. The CDR3 DNA reads as TGTGCCAGCAGCTTAGTAACTGGAACGAGCACAGATACGCAGTATTTT. It yields the protein CASSLVTGTSTDTQYF.

The chain couples TRBV11-2 to TRBJ1-2, with D unresolved. The V gene's germline CDR1 is SGHAT and CDR2 FQNNGV. V lost 5 bases and J lost 1, with 11 bases in between. The CDR3 contains 14 residues. Here the CDR3 reads CASSKPGLNYGYTF. Here the CDR3 DNA reads TGTGCCAGCAGCAAACCGGGCCTTAACTATGGCTACACCTTC.

V is TRBV29-1 and J is TRBJ2-7; no reliable D call. The CDR3 loop spans 13 amino acids. Trimming cost V 4 bases and J 0 bases, with 10 bases left between them. The germline gives CDR1 SQVTM, CDR2 ANQGSEA. CDR3 in amino acids: CSVAPDDSYEQYF. The CDR3 DNA is TGCAGCGTTGCTCCGGACGACTCCTACGAGCAGTACTTC.

The rearrangement links TRBV11-2 to TRBJ2-1, with 8 bases matching TRBD1. V lost 7 bases and J lost 8; bases outside the gene matches: 10. From germline, CDR1 is SGHAT and CDR2 FQNNGV. The CDR3 length is 14 residues. CDR3 protein: CASTPLDRGDEQFF. CDR3 sequence (DNA): TGTGCCAGCACCCCCTTAGACAGGGGAGATGAGCAGTTCTTC.

This clone was counted only a few times. V gene TRBV12-3 or TRBV12-4 combines with J gene TRBJ1-6; tentatively, D is TRBD1 (6 bases). CDR3 size: 13 residues. Trimming cost V 7 bases and J 8 bases, with 12 bases left between them. In DNA form, the CDR3 reads TGTGCCAGCACGGTTAACAGGGATTCACCCCTCCACTTT. Translating gives CASTVNRDSPLHF.

The rearrangement uses TRBV6-5 and TRBJ2-7; D is undetermined. Trimming stripped 6 bases from V and 6 bases from J, with 18 bases between. CDR3 length: 14 amino acids. The germline V gene encodes CDR1 MNHEY and CDR2 SVGAGI. The CDR3 nucleotides read TGTGCCAGCAGCCCACTTAGGAGCGCGACCGAGCAGTACTTC. Protein product: CASSPLRSATEQYF.

This chain joins TRBV9 and TRBJ2-1; TRBD1 matches 7 bases. The V segment lost 3 bases and the J segment 5 bases; nucleotides outside the gene matches: 5. The germline CDR1 and CDR2 sequences are SGDLS and YYNGEE. This CDR3 spans 14 amino acids. CDR3 bases: TGTGCCAGCAGCGCCGGGACAGCACACAATGAGCAGTTCTTC. This translates into CASSAGTAHNEQFF.

V gene TRBV14 combines with J gene TRBJ2-5; 7 positions agree with TRBD1. Germline V gene lookup returns CDR1 SGHDN and CDR2 FVKESK. This CDR3 region has 15 residues. The trim removed 3 bases at V and 1 base at J, leaving 5 bases unmatched. The CDR3 bases are TGTGCCAGCAGCCAGCTGGGACAGTCCCAAGAGACCCAGTACTTC. This gives the protein CASSQLGQSQETQYF.

This chain uses TRBV6-5 with TRBJ2-1, with a possible D match to TRBD2 (5 bases). Per the germline V gene, CDR1 is MNHEY and CDR2 is SVGAGI. This CDR3 contains 13 residues. The V end lost 7 bases, the J end lost 6 bases, and 13 bases lay between the germline ends. CDR3 protein: CASTQSGSNEQFF. The CDR3 bases are TGTGCCAGCACCCAATCGGGGTCCAATGAGCAGTTCTTC.

The chain combines TRBV27 with TRBJ1-5, with D possibly matching TRBD1 (6 bases). Trimming shortened V by 5 bases and J by 1 base, and 12 bases separated the two germline ends. Germline V gene lookup returns CDR1 MNHEY and CDR2 SMNVEV (reference sequence). The CDR3 length is 15 residues. This CDR3 reads CASSSRGGSNQPQHF. CDR3 sequence (DNA): TGTGCCAGCAGTAGCAGGGGCGGGAGCAATCAGCCCCAGCATTTT.

V and J are TRBV6-5 and TRBJ2-5; 8 bases line up with TRBD2. The J segment lost 5 bases and the V segment lost 7 bases, leaving 6 bases of the junction unmatched. CDR1 is MNHEY, CDR2 SVGAGI, per germline. The CDR3 is 13 residues long. The CDR3 nucleotides read TGTGCCAGCACTCTACTAGCGGCGGAGACCCAGTACTTC. Translation gives CASTLLAAETQYF.

The CDR3 bases are TGCAGCGCCCGACAGGGGAGTCAGCCCCAGCATTTT. This encodes CSARQGSQPQHF. This rearrangement joins TRBV29-1 to TRBJ1-5; 8 bases line up with TRBD1. Germline CDR1 and CDR2: SQVTM and ANQGSEA. The J segment lost 6 bases and the V segment lost 7 bases, leaving 5 bases of the junction unmatched. CDR3 length: 12 amino acids. Variable domain in full (rest from reference TRBV29-1 and TRBJ1-5): SAVISQKPSRDICQRGTSLTIQCQVDSQVTMMFWYRQQPGQSLTLIATANQGSEATYESGFVIDKFPISRPNLTFSTLTVSNMSPEDSSIYLCSARQGSQPQHFGDGTRLSIL.

The V and J genes are TRBV6-5 and TRBJ1-6, with D uncertain. Trimming stripped 4 bases from V and 8 bases from J, with 12 bases between. The V gene's germline CDR1 is MNHEY and CDR2 SVGAGI. The CDR3 is made up of 14 amino acids. This CDR3 is CASSSVFLDSPLHF. The CDR3 region has the DNA TGTGCCAGCAGTTCAGTCTTCCTCGATTCACCCCTCCACTTT.

The chain combines TRBV30 with TRBJ2-7, with D possibly matching TRBD2 (5 bases). V lost 1 base and J lost 1, with 5 bases in between. The CDR3 spans 12 residues. Germline loops: CDR1 GTSNPN, CDR2 SVGIG (reference sequence). The CDR3 sequence is CAWSGESYEQYF. For the CDR3, the DNA is TGTGCCTGGAGTGGGGAGTCCTACGAGCAGTACTTC. The variable domain in full, with the rest retrieved from reference TRBV30 and TRBJ2-7, is SQTIHQWPATLVQPVGSPLSLECTVEGTSNPNLYWYRQAAGRGLQLLFYSVGIGQISSEVPQNLSASRPQDRQFILSSKKLLLSDSGFYLCAWSGESYEQYFGPGTRLTVT.

The gene calls are TRBV7-2 and TRBJ2-3, with 10 positions matching TRBD1. Trimming removed 1 base from V and 4 bases from J; junction bases left unmatched: 5. The germline V gene encodes CDR1 SGHTA and CDR2 FQGNSA. This CDR3 has 16 amino acids. The CDR3 protein is CASSLVRQGASDTQYF. As DNA, the CDR3 is TGTGCCAGCAGCTTAGTGAGACAGGGGGCATCAGATACGCAGTATTTT.

V and J are TRBV7-8 and TRBJ2-5, with D tentatively TRBD1 (5 bases). There are 13 residues in the CDR3. Trimming shortened V by 5 bases and J by 0 bases, and 7 bases separated the two germline ends. The germline CDR1 and CDR2 sequences are SGHVS and FQNEAQ. In DNA, the CDR3 is TGTGCCAGCAGCCTGACAGACCAAGAGACCCAGTACTTC. Its protein is CASSLTDQETQYF. The full variable domain, completed using reference TRBV7-8 and TRBJ2-5, is GAGVSQSPRYKVAKRGQDVALRCDPISGHVSLFWYQQALGQGPEFLTYFQNEAQLDKSGLPSDRFFAERPEGSVSTLKIQRTQQEDSAVYLCASSLTDQETQYFGPGTRLLVL.

This clone has more than one count but fewer than ten. The chain has TRBV27 and TRBJ2-7, with D perhaps given as TRBD1 or TRBD2 (5 bases each). Germline V CDR1 and CDR2: MNHEY, SMNVEV (reference sequence). The germline V and J ends were trimmed by 4 bases and 6 bases, with 19 bases remaining between them. The CDR3 spans 15 residues. CDR3: CASSSRRGGTAEQYF. DNA of the CDR3: TGTGCCAGCAGTTCCCGACGGGGTGGGACGGCCGAGCAGTACTTC.

This rearrangement joins TRBV27 to TRBJ2-1, with D tentatively TRBD1 or TRBD2 (5 bases each). V was clipped by 4 bases and J by 0 bases, with 19 bases between them. This CDR3 has 18 amino acids. Germline V gene sequence: CDR1 MNHEY, CDR2 SMNVEV (reference sequence). The CDR3 sequence: CASSSGTAEWFSYNEQFF. For the CDR3, the DNA is TGTGCCAGCAGTTCCGGGACCGCTGAGTGGTTCTCCTACAATGAGCAGTTCTTC.

The chain recombines TRBV4-1 with TRBJ2-7; 8 positions match TRBD1. The CDR3 length is 15 residues. CDR1 is MGHRA, CDR2 YSYEKL, per germline. V shed 2 bases and J 3 bases; nucleotides not matched to a gene: 6. The DNA of the CDR3 is TGCGCCAGCAGCCAATTGGACAGGGACTTCTACGAGCAGTACTTC. Translated: CASSQLDRDFYEQYF.

The V and J genes are TRBV30 and TRBJ2-7; a possible D gene is TRBD1 (5 bases). CDR1 and CDR2 from the germline V gene are GTSNPN and SVGIG (reference sequence). The CDR3 loop spans 12 amino acids. V was pared by 4 bases and J by 5 bases, with 12 bases between. In DNA, the CDR3 is TGTGCCTGGAATCTTTGGGGCGACGAGCAGTACTTC. Its protein is CAWNLWGDEQYF.

V usage is TRBV7-2 and J usage is TRBJ2-2; maybe TRBD2 (6 bases). This CDR3 has 16 amino acids. Per germline, CDR1 SGHTA and CDR2 FQGNSA. Trimming shortened V by 1 base and J by 2 bases, and 11 bases separated the two germline ends. The CDR3 bases are TGTGCCAGCAGCTTAGGACACGGGGGTAACACCGGGGAGCTGTTTTTT. As protein: CASSLGHGGNTGELFF.

This rearrangement joins TRBV18 to TRBJ1-2, with 8 bases fitting TRBD1. CDR1 and CDR2 from the germline V gene are KGHSH and LQKENI. The CDR3 covers 17 residues. V dropped 3 bases and J dropped 4; count of bases not matched to a gene: 13. The CDR3 sequence: CASSPIVTGTGSYGYTF. CDR3 in DNA: TGTGCCAGCTCACCTATTGTTACCGGGACAGGCAGCTATGGCTACACCTTC.